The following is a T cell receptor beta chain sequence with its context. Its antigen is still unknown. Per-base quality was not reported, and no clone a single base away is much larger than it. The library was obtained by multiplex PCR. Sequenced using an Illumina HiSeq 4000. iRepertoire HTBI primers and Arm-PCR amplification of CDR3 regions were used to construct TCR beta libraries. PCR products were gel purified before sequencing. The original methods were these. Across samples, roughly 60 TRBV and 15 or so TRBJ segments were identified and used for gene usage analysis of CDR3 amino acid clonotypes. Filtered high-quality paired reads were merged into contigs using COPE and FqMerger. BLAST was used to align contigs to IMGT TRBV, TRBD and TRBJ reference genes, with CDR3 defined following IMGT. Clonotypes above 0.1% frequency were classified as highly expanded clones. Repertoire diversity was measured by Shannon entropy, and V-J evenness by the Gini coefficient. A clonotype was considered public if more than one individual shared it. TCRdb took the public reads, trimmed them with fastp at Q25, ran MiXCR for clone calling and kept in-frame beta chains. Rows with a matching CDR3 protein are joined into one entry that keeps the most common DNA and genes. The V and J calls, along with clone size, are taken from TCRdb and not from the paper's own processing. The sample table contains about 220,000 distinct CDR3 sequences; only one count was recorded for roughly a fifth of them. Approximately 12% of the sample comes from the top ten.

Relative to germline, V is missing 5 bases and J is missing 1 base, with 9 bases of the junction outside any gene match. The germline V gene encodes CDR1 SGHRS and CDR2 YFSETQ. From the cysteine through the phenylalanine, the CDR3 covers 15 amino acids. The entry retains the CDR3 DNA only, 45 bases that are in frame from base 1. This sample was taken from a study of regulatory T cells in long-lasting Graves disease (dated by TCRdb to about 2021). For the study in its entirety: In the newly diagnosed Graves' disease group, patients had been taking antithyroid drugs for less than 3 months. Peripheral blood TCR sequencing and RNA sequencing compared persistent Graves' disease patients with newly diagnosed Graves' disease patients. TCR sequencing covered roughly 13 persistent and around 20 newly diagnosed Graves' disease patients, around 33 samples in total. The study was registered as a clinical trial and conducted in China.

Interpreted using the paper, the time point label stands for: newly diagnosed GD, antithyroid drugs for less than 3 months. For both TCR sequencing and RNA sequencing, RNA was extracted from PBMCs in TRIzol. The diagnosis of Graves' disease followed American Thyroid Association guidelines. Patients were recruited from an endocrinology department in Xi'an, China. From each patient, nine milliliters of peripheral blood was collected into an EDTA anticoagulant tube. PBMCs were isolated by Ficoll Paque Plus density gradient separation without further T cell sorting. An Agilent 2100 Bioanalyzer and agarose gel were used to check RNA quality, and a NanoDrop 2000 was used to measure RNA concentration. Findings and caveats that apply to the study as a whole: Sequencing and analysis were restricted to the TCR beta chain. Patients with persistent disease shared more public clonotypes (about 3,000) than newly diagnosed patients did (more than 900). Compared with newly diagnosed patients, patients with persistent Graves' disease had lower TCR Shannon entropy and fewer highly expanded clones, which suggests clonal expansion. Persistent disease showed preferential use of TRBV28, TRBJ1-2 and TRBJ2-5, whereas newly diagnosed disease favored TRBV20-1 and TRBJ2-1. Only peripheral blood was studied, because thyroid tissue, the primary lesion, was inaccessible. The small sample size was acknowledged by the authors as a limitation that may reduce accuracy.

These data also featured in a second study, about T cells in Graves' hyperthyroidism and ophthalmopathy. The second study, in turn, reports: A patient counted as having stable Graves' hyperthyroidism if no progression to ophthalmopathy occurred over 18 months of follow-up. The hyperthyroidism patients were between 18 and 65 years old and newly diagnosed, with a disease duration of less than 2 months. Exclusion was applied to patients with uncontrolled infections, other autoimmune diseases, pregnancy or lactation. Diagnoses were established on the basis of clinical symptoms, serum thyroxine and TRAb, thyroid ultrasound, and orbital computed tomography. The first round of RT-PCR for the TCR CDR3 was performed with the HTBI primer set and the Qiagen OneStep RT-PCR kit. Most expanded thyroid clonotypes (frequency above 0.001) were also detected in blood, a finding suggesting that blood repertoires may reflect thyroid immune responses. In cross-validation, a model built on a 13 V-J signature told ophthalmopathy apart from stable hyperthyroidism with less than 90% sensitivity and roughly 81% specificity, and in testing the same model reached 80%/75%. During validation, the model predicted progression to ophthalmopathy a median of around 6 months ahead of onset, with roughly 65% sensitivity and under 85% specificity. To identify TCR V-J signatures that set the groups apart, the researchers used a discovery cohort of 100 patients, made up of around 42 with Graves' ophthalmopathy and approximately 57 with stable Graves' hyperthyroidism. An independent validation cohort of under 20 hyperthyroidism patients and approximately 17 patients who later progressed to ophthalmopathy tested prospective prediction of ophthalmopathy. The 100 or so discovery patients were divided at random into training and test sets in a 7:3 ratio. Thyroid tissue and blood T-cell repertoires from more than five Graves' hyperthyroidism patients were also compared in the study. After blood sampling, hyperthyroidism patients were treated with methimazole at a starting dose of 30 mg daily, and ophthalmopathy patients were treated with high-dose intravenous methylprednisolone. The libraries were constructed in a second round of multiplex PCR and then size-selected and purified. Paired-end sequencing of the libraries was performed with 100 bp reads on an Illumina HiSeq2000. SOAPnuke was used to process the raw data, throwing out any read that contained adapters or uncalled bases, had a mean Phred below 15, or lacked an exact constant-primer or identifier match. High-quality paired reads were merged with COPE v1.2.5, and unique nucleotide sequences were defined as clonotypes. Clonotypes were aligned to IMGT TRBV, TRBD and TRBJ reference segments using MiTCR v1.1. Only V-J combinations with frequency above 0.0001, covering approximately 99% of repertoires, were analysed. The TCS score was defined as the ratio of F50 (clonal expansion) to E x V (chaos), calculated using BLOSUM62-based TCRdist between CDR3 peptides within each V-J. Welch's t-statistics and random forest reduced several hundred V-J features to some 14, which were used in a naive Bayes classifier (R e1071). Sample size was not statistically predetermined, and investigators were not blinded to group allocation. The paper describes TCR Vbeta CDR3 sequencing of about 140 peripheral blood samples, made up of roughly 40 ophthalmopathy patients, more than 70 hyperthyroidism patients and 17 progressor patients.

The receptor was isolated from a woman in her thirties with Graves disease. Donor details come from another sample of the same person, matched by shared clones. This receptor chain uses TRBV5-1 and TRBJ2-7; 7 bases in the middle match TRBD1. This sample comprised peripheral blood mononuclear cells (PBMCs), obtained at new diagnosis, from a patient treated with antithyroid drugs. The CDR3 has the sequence CASRRPGQSSYEQYF. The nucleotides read TGCGCCAGCAGGCGGCCGGGACAGAGTTCCTACGAGCAGTACTTC.